Below are 10 T cell receptor beta chains sequenced from a single sample in a study of shared clonotypes between healthy human individuals. Data came from immunoSEQ multiplex PCR; TCRdb stores just in-frame clones and leaves some out. The sample carries hundreds of thousands of clones, about 96% recorded once. The sequencing input was naive CD4+ T cells sorted from blood. The subset is: CD45RA+ positively selected. These TCRs come from a woman aged 25 to 39 in good health.

The chain recombines TRBV7-9 with TRBJ2-7; TRBD2 might be the D (6 bases). There are 12 residues in the CDR3. V was shortened by 1 base and J by 9 bases, with 10 bases between the two germline ends. Germline assignment: CDR1 SEHNR and CDR2 FQNEAQ (reference sequence). The CDR3 sequence is CASSLVPGGQYF. CDR3 sequence (DNA): TGTGCCAGCAGCTTAGTTCCCGGGGGGCAGTACTTC.

The chain carries TRBV13 and TRBJ1-2; possible D gene TRBD1, 5 bases. Germline V gene lookup returns CDR1 PRHDT and CDR2 FYEKMQ (reference sequence). V was trimmed by 2 bases and J by 8 bases, leaving 18 bases between them. The CDR3 runs 15 residues. The CDR3 coding sequence is TGTGCCAGCAGCTTAACGGAATTTGGGGCAGGGGGCTACACCTTC. Translated: CASSLTEFGAGGYTF.

The rearrangement links TRBV10-3 to TRBJ2-1; 8 positions agree with TRBD2. The CDR3 totals 16 residues. The germline gives CDR1 ENHRY, CDR2 SYGVKD. V dropped 3 bases and J dropped 2; count of bases not matched to a gene: 6. CDR3 region: CAISDPGTRTYNEQFF. CDR3 bases: TGTGCCATCAGTGATCCCGGGACTAGAACCTACAATGAGCAGTTCTTC.

V usage is TRBV28 and J usage is TRBJ2-7, with TRBD2 as a possible D gene (5 bases). Germline CDR1 is MDHEN and CDR2 is SYDVKM. The CDR3 extends over 12 amino acids. Between the trimmed V and J ends, which lost 8 bases and 6 bases, there was a span of 14 bases. CDR3 bases: TGTGCCAGCGGGAGAATAGGCACCGAGCAGTACTTC. It yields the protein CASGRIGTEQYF. The complete variable domain, with remaining parts taken from reference TRBV28 and TRBJ2-7, reads DVKVTQSSRYLVKRTGEKVFLECVQDMDHENMFWYRQDPGLGLRLIYFSYDVKMKEKGDIPEGYSVSREKKERFSLILESASTNQTSMYLCASGRIGTEQYFGPGTRLTVT.

The chain has TRBV5-1 and TRBJ2-3; 11 bases fit TRBD2. After removal of 0 bases from V and 5 bases from J, the junction contained 8 bases not matched to a gene. Germline V gene lookup returns CDR1 SGHRS and CDR2 YFSETQ. There are 17 residues in the CDR3. CDR3 bases: TGCGCCAGCAGCTTGGAAGCTCTAGCGGGAGGAGGAGATACGCAGTATTTT. This codes for CASSLEALAGGGDTQYF.

J is TRBJ2-1 and V is TRBV29-1; tentatively, D is TRBD1 (5 bases). V dropped 4 bases and J dropped 3 bases, with 13 bases sitting between them. The germline V gene encodes CDR1 SQVTM and CDR2 ANQGSEA. CDR3 length: 14 amino acids. CDR3 in DNA: TGCAGCGTTGGGGGTCAGGGTGGCTACAATGAGCAGTTCTTC. Its protein product is CSVGGQGGYNEQFF.

This sequence joins TRBV7-3 and TRBJ2-1; D is undetermined. Germline CDR1 SGHTA, CDR2 FQGTGA. The CDR3 contains 13 residues. Trimming shortened V by 5 bases and J by 4 bases, and 9 bases separated the two germline ends. The CDR3: CASSADLYNEQFF. CDR3 DNA: TGTGCCAGCAGCGCGGACCTGTACAATGAGCAGTTCTTC.

The chain is built from TRBV7-9 and TRBJ2-1; 9 positions agree with TRBD1. This CDR3 has 14 residues. The germline gives CDR1 SEHNR, CDR2 FQNEAQ (reference sequence). J gave up 7 bases and V 5 bases, and 6 bases lay outside the gene matches. The CDR3, as DNA: TGTGCCAGCAGCATGGGACAGGGTGTGAATGAGCAGTTCTTC. Its protein is CASSMGQGVNEQFF.

DNA of the CDR3: TGTGCCAGCAGCTTACCAGGGGGCGTTGGCTACACCTTC. Translating it yields CASSLPGGVGYTF. The chain uses TRBV7-3 and TRBJ1-2; TRBD1 aligns across 8 bases. The CDR3 sequence is 13 residues long. V shed 2 bases, J shed 7 bases, and the junction held 3 bases outside the gene matches. Germline V CDR1 and CDR2: SGHTA, FQGTGA.

J is TRBJ2-2 and V is TRBV19; 10 bases are a match to TRBD1. This CDR3 has 17 amino acids. V lost 6 bases to trimming and J lost 2 bases; unmatched junction nucleotides: 9. Germline V gene lookup returns CDR1 LNHDA and CDR2 SQIVND (reference sequence). The chain's CDR3 is CASRINDRGLNTGELFF. The CDR3 nucleotides are TGTGCCAGTAGGATCAACGACAGGGGGCTAAACACCGGGGAGCTGTTTTTT.